What follows describes a single T cell receptor beta chain. These data come from a study of blood T cell repertoires in COVID-19. Turning to the study itself: COVID-19 samples collected from the United States, Italy and Spain covered acute and convalescent phases.

There are 14 residues in the CDR3. The V end was cut by 2 bases, the J end by 4 bases, with 12 bases between. In germline, CDR1 is MDHEN, CDR2 SYDVKM. Libraries were prepared by immunoSEQ multiplex PCR; TCRdb keeps only in-frame clonotypes and omits some of them. The table has about 290,000 clones, over 85% seen once. Sequenced sample: peripheral blood. The chain employs TRBV28 and TRBJ2-7; D ambiguous. The clonotype was recovered from a young woman with COVID-19, enrolled during active disease. As DNA, the CDR3 is TGTGCCAGCAGTTTAGGGCAGGCGCCGTACGAGCAGTACTTC. Its protein product is CASSLGQAPYEQYF.